One T cell receptor beta chain is described in this entry. The antigen it recognizes is unknown. A read error may produce the germline difference seen at one junction end. This sample is drawn from a study of cytomegalovirus exposure and HLA in healthy donors (dated by TCRdb to the late 2010s). As for the study more broadly: According to an earlier analysis of 450 to 650 of the donors, about 190 million T cells yielded roughly 110 million unique TCR beta sequences and around 280 Gb of sequence data. Because of strong linkage in the cohort, four to six DR-DQ haplotypes were treated as single units for association and clustering. All discovery cohort repertoires had been generated on a single sequencing platform. Donor age, sex, ethnicity and CMV serostatus were compiled alongside the repertoire data. Along with the roughly 700-subject first cohort, a separate validation cohort of approximately 110 different subjects was used. An early release that covered fewer than 800 HLA-typed donors contained around 330 gigabases of sequencing data and 70 million to 100 million unique TCR sequences. An earlier analysis of nearly 600 of the donors applied high-throughput TCR beta sequencing to assess whether each TCR beta V gene segment acted as functional or pseudogenic. Class I and class II HLA loci were covered by the typing at four-digit resolution. The study aimed to test whether signatures of past pathogen exposure could be identified by cataloging public T cell receptors. A later genetic analysis took genome-wide SNP genotypes for about three fifths of the roughly 700 donors and used that subset as a discovery cohort. To predict cytomegalovirus infection status, the study combined high-throughput TCR immunosequencing, statistical association of individual TCRs with disease status, and machine learning. Among roughly 370 genotyped donors of the cohort, an average of around 240,000 unique TCR beta nucleotide sequences were sequenced per donor, around 20% of them non-productive. Rather than drawing on any new phenotypic data, the later analysis identified candidate immune exposures from TCR beta sequences and the way those sequences occurred across donors. Of the approximately 400 genotyped donors, 81% fell in the genetic ancestry cluster associated with self-reported Caucasian donors. In a later analysis, previously published TCR beta repertoires from fewer than 750 donors were re-analyzed and high-resolution HLA genotyping was added so that TCR occurrence patterns could be studied. The study profiled the T cell repertoires of more than 500 subjects by immunosequencing and related them to cytomegalovirus serostatus. The number of donors typed differed by locus, with about 620-630 for A, B, C, DRB1 and DQB1, more than 500 for DQA1, 600 to 610 for DPA1, and 400 to 490 for DPB1. Overall study results and their limits: The study listed 150 to 200 TCR beta chains as associated with cytomegalovirus. For the cohort, immune exposure information was limited to CMV serostatus. According to a later genetic analysis, donors in an Asian-associated ancestry cluster had fewer N-insertions in productive TCRs than the approximately 630-donor mean. Most CMV-associated TCR beta chains appeared to be HLA-restricted in a later analysis, and the HLA associations seemed to be driven largely by CMV exposure. Because counts were too low, roughly 16 rarely observed V segments, including chromosome 9 orphons, were left out of the earlier analysis of a few hundred of the donors. In an earlier analysis of some 640 of the donors, most TCR beta V segments were observed in productive rearrangements about 87% or about 30% of the time, broadly matching IMGT annotations. Some IMGT-functional V segments, including TRBV6-2 and TRBV6-3, could not be told apart with the 87-base-pair reads, so those segments were excluded. When HLA alleles, especially DR and DQ, strongly co-occurred, attributing TCR associations to individual alleles was difficult. Compared with equally common non-associated chains, HLA-associated TCR beta chains in a later analysis were more clonally expanded and had lower generation probabilities. Presence/absence analyses assumed roughly uniform sequencing depth across donors, an assumption that may not hold. A later analysis associated about 17,000 TCR beta sequences with specific HLA alleles at a false discovery rate of 0.05. Several of the top co-occurrence clusters appeared to be linked to parvovirus B19, influenza, CMV and Epstein-Barr virus, according to a later analysis. Linkage disequilibrium might explain the correlated functional status among segregating V segments, but an unknown experimental factor could not be ruled out. An association between a missense DCLRE1C variant and V-gene and J-gene trimming of TCR beta chains was found in a later genetic analysis and replicated in an independent cohort. The authors suggested that the approach could potentially be generalized to other disease states and immunological phenotypes. Across donors, most TCR sequences were observed very rarely, whereas some public TCRs were present in many individuals. Because some donors lacked HLA typing at each locus, the association tests relied only on the typed subset. A group of highly shared sequence variants was considered likely to be a technical artifact of the sequencing pipeline. The cohort was sequenced for TCR beta chains only, and without alpha or paired-chain data the features that could be detected were limited. A further reported finding was that TCR beta sequences accurately predicted the HLA-A and HLA-B alleles for most subjects in the first cohort. In vitro tests confirmed that three of the cytomegalovirus-associated TCR beta chains recognize cytomegalovirus antigens. In both the original and validation cohorts, the classifier was reported to diagnose cytomegalovirus status with high specificity and sensitivity. In a later analysis, the rate of TCR association differed among HLA loci, with DRB1 alleles having the most associated TCRs and HLA-C alleles having the fewest.

Per the germline V gene (reference sequence), LNHNV is the CDR1 and YYDKDF is the CDR2. The CDR3, from cysteine to phenylalanine, totals 15 residues. The retained sequence is limited to the CDR3, 45 bases, with the frame set at the first base. Receptor amplification or capture employed the immunoSEQ multiplex PCR assay. For the multiplex PCR, a mixture combining 60 forward primers for TCR Vbeta segments and 13 reverse primers for TCR Jbeta segments was used. The CDR3 region of rearranged TCR beta genes was amplified from genomic DNA with a multiplex PCR assay. The amplified TCR beta libraries were sequenced on the Illumina HiSeq System as 87-base-pair reads. In the source study's methods: A later analysis tallied 70 million to 100 million unique TCR beta chains across the 610 or so repertoires, and about 10 million of those chains were shared by two or more donors. Raw reads were error-corrected and collapsed into unique sequences by a nearest-neighbor algorithm in which closely related sequences were merged to remove PCR and sequencing errors. CDR3 sequences were aligned to IMGT reference sequences to assign V, D and J gene segments. For a sequence to be retained, at least a six-nucleotide match to both a V gene segment and a J gene segment was required. A rearrangement counted as productive if the CDR3 had no stop codons and remained in frame with V and J, and every other rearrangement counted as non-productive. Following IMGT convention, CDR3 was defined as the stretch from the second conserved V-encoded cysteine to the conserved J-encoded phenylalanine. Sequences without an unambiguous match to a single V gene segment were excluded from the earlier analysis of 450 to 750 of the donors. In an earlier analysis of approximately 610 of the donors, V segments were called functional above 56.7% productive rearrangements and were called segregating when the between-donor standard deviation exceeded 5%. To diagnose cytomegalovirus status from the catalog of TCR beta chain sequences, a statistical classification framework was built. A later analysis assigned V and J genes by comparing TCR nucleotide sequences with IMGT/GENE-DB human TR gene sequences. The TCRdist pipeline was used in a later analysis to assign CDR3 sequences and most-parsimonious VDJ recombination scenarios. In a later analysis, each TCR beta chain was defined by its CDR3 amino acid sequence together with its V-gene family, and reads lacking a unique V-gene family were excluded. A later analysis removed roughly 590 highly shared, low-generation-probability nucleotide sequences to deal with suspected cross-contamination and a sequencing artifact. For each public chain, a later analysis derived a clonal expansion index from normalized ranks of inferred template counts within each repertoire. Generation probabilities in a later analysis came from a VDJ recombination model fitted to out-of-frame rearrangements, and those results were checked against IGoR. In a later analysis, TCR-TCR, TCR-HLA and TCR-CMV co-occurrence was scored with hypergeometric tests, and a repertoire-size bias correction was applied to TCR pairs. To estimate false discovery rates, a later analysis permuted the HLA or CMV assignments 20 times. A later analysis grouped co-occurring TCRs with DBSCAN, adding TCRdist sequence similarity when clustering within HLA-allele-positive subsets. For co-occurrence clustering, repertoires with fewer than 30,000 or more than 120,000 public chains were excluded, along with four to six repertoires with anomalous nucleotide sharing. TCRdb took this table from immuneACCESS and kept in-frame rearrangements with V and J called. Such tables lack part of the clones; where checked against another copy, unresolved V genes explain under half of the gap, and the rest is unexplained. V and J calls plus clone size are reproduced from that table; the DNA served to infer D and trimming. The sample table contains about 150,000 clones; only one count was recorded for about 68% of them. The ten largest account for approximately 2.1% of the sample.

The cohort was made up of roughly 670 healthy bone marrow donors. All cohort members were sampled while nominally healthy, although unrecorded immune exposures were likely present. The donor was CMV seronegative and was included in the group of over 300 seronegative cohort members. Every donor gave a peripheral blood sample, and the peripheral blood mononuclear cells from that sample were used for TCR beta sequencing. Genomic DNA was extracted from the blood cell samples with the Qiagen DNeasy Blood Extraction Kit. This TCR was sampled from a man aged 25-45 years in good health and CMV-seronegative. The material sequenced was PBMCs. The chain is made from TRBV15 and TRBJ1-4; no D gene call is confident. Here is the DNA: TGTGCCACCGGCAGAGATGGCTCGACTAATGAAAAACTGTTTTTT. Its protein reads: CATGRDGSTNEKLFF.